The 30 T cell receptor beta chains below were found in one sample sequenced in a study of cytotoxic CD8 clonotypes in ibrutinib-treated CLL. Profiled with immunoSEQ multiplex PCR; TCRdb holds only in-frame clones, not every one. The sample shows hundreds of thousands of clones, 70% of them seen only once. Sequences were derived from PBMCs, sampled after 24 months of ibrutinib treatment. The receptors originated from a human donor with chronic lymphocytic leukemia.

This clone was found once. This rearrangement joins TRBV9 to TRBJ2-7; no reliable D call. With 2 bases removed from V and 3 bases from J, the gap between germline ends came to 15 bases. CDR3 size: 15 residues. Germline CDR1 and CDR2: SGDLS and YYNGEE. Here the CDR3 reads CASSVPPQENYEQYF. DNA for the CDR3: TGTGCCAGCAGCGTCCCCCCCCAGGAGAACTACGAGCAGTACTTC.

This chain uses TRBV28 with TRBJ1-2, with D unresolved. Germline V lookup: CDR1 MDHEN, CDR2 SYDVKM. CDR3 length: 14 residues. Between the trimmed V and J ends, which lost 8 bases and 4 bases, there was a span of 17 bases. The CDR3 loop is CASRLFPEPYGYTF. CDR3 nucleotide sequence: TGTGCCAGCCGGCTTTTTCCTGAACCCTATGGCTACACCTTC.

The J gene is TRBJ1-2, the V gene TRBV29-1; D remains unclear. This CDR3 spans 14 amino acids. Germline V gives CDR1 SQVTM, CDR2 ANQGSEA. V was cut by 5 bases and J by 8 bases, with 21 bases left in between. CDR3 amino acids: CSVRGRERGGGYTF. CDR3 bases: TGCAGCGTTCGAGGGAGGGAAAGAGGCGGCGGCTACACCTTC.

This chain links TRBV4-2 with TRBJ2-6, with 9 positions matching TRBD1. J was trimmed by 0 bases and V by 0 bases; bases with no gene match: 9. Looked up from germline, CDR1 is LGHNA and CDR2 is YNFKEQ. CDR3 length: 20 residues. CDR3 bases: TGTGCCAGCAGCCAAGATGGAGTATCACAGGGGGCCTCTGGGGCCAACGTCCTGACTTTC. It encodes CASSQDGVSQGASGANVLTF.

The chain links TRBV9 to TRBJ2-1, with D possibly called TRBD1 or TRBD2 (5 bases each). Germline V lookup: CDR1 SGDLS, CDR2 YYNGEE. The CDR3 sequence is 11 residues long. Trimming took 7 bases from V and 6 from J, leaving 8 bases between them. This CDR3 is CASGGANEQFF. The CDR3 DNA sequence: TGTGCCAGCGGGGGAGCCAATGAGCAGTTCTTC.

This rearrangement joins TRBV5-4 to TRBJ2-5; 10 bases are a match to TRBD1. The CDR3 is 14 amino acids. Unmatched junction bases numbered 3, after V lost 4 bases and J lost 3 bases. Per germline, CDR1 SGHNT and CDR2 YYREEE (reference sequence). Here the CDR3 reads CASSHGQGEETQYF. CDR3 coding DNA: TGTGCCAGCAGCCATGGACAGGGGGAAGAGACCCAGTACTTC.

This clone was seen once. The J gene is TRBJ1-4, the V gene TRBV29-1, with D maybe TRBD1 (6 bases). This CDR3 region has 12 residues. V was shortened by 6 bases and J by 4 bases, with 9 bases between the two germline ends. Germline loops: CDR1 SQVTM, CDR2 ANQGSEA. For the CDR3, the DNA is TGCAGCGTATCAGGGGTTAATGAAAAACTGTTTTTT. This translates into CSVSGVNEKLFF.

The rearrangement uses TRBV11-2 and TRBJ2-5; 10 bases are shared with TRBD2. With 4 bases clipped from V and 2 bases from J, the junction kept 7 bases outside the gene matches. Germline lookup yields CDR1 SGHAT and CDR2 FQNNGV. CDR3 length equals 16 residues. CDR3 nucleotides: TGTGCCAGCAGCTCCCTACTAGCGGGACGGCAAGAGACCCAGTACTTC. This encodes CASSSLLAGRQETQYF. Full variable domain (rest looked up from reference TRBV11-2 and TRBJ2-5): EAGVAQSPRYKIIEKRQSVAFWCNPISGHATLYWYQQILGQGPKLLIQFQNNGVVDDSQLPKDRFSAERLKGVDSTLKIQPAKLEDSAVYLCASSSLLAGRQETQYFGPGTRLLVL.

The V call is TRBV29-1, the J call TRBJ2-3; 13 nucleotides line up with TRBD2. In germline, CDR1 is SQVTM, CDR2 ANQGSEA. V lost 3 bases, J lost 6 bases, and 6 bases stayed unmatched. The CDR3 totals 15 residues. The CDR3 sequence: CSVDTSGRGVDTQYF. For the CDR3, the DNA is TGCAGCGTTGACACTAGCGGGAGGGGGGTGGATACGCAGTATTTT.

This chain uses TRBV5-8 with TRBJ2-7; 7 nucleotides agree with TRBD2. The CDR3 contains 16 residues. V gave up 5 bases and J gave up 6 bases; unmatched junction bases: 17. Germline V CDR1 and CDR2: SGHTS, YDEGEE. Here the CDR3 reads CASRFPGGLKLVEQYF. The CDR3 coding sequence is TGTGCCAGCAGATTCCCGGGGGGATTAAAACTGGTCGAGCAGTACTTC. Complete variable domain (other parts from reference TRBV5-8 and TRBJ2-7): EAGVTQSPTHLIKTRGQQATLRCSPISGHTSVYWYQQALGLGLQFLLWYDEGEERNRGNFPPRFSGRQFPNYSSELNVNALELEDSALYLCASRFPGGLKLVEQYFGPGTRLTVT.

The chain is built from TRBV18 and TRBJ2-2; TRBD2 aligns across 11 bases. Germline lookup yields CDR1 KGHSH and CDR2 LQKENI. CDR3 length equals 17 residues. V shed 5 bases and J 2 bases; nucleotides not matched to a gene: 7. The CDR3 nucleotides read TGTGCCAGCTCAAGGGACGGGACTAGCGGTAACACCGGGGAGCTGTTTTTT. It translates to CASSRDGTSGNTGELFF.

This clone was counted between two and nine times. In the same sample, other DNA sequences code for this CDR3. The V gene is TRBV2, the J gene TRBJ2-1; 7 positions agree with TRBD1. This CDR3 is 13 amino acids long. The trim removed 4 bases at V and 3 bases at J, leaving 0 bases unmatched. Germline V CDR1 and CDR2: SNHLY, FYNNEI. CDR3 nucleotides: TGTGCCAGCAGTGGGACAGGCTACAATGAGCAGTTCTTC. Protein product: CASSGTGYNEQFF.

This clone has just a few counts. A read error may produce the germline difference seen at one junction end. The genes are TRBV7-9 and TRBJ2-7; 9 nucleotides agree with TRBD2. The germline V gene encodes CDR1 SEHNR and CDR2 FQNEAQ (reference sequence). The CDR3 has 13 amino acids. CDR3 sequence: CASGLAGAYEQYF. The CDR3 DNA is TGTGCCAGCGGCTTAGCGGGAGCTTACGAGCAGTACTTC.

The CDR3 region has the DNA TGCGCCAGCAGCTTGGCCGGGGGTTATAATTCACCCCTCCACTTT. Translating it yields CASSLAGGYNSPLHF. The chain recombines TRBV5-1 with TRBJ1-6; D may be TRBD1 (5 bases). Germline values: CDR1 SGHRS, CDR2 YFSETQ. Deletions cut 0 bases from V and 4 bases from J, with 8 bases between. The CDR3 loop spans 15 amino acids.

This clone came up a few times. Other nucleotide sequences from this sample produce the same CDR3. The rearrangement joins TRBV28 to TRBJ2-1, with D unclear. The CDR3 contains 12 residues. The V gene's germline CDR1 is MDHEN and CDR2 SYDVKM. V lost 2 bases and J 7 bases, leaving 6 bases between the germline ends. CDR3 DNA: TGTGCCAGCAGTTTACGTGGTAATGAGCAGTTCTTC. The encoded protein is CASSLRGNEQFF.

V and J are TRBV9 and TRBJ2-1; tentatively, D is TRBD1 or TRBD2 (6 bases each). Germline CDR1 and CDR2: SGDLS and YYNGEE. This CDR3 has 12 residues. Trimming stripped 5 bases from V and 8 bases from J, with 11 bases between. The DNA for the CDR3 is TGTGCCAGCAGAGGAGGGGGAGATGAGCAGTTCTTC. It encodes CASRGGGDEQFF.

This chain's CDR3 is CASSYRGNGELFF. DNA of the CDR3: TGTGCCAGCAGTTACCGGGGGAACGGGGAGCTGTTTTTT. The chain has TRBV6-5 and TRBJ2-2; D might be TRBD2 (6 bases). This CDR3 is built from 13 residues. Trimming took 2 bases from V and 7 from J, leaving 8 bases between them. The germline gives CDR1 MNHEY, CDR2 SVGAGI.

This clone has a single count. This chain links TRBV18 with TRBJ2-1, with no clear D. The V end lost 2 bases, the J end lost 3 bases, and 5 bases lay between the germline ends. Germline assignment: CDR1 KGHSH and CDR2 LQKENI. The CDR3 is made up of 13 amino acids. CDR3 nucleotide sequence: TGTGCCAGCTCACCAGTGGACTACAATGAGCAGTTCTTC. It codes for CASSPVDYNEQFF.

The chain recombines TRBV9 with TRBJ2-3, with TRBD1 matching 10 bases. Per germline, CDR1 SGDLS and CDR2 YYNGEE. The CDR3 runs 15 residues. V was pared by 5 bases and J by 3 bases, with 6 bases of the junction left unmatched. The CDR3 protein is CASRTGDRGTDTQYF. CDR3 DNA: TGTGCCAGCAGAACGGGGGACAGGGGTACAGATACGCAGTATTTT. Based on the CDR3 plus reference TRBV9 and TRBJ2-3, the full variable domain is DSGVTQTPKHLITATGQRVTLRCSPRSGDLSVYWYQQSLDQGLQFLIQYYNGEERAKGNILERFSAQQFPDLHSELNLSSLELGDSALYFCASRTGDRGTDTQYFGPGTRLTVL.

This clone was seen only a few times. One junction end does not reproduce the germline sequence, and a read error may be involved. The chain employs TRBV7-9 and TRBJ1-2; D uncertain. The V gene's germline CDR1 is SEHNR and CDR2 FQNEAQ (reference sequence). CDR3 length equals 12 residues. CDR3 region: CASSLGPRPFAF. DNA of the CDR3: TGTGCCAGCAGCTTAGGCCCCAGGCCTTTCGCCTTC.

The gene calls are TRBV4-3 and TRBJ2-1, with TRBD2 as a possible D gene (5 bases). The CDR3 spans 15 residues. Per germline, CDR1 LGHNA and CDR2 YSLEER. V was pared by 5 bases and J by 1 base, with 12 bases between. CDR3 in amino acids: CASSSAGGSYNEQFF. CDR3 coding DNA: TGCGCCAGCAGCTCGGCGGGCGGATCCTACAATGAGCAGTTCTTC.

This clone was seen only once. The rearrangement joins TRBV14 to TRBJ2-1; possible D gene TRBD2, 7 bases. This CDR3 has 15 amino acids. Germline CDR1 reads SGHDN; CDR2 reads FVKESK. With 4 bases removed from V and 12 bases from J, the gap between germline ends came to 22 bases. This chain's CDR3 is CASSPHKTSDRSQFF. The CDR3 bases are TGTGCCAGCAGCCCACATAAAACTAGCGACAGGTCGCAGTTCTTC.

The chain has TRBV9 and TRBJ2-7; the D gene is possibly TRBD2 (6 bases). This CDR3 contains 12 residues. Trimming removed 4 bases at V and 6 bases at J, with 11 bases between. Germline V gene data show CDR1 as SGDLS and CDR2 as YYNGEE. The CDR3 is CASSPRRGEQYF. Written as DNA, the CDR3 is TGTGCCAGCAGCCCTCGGAGGGGCGAGCAGTACTTC.

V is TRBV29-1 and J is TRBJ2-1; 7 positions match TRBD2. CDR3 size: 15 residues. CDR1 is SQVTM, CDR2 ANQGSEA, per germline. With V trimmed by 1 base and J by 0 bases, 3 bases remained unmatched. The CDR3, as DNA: TGCAGCGTTGAAGGGCGCGGGAGCTCCTACAATGAGCAGTTCTTC. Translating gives CSVEGRGSSYNEQFF.

The CDR3 DNA reads TGTGCCAGTAGTAAGGGACTATCTTACTACGAGCAGTACTTC. The encoded protein is CASSKGLSYYEQYF. The chain employs TRBV19 and TRBJ2-7; 7 nucleotides match TRBD2. Germline-derived CDR1 and CDR2 are LNHDA and SQIVND (reference sequence). The CDR3 is 14 residues long. V lost 4 bases to trimming and J lost 3 bases; unmatched junction nucleotides: 6.

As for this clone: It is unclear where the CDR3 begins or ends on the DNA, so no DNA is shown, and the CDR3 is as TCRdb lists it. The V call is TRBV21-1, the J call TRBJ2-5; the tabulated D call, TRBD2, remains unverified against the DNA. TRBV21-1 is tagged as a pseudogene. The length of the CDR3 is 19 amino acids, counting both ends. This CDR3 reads CASSKVASGSTRQQETQYF.

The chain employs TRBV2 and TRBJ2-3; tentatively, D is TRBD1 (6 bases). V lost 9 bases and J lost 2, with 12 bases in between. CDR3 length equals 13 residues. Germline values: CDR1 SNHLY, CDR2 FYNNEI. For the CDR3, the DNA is TGTGCCAGAACAGGGAGTGACACAGATACGCAGTATTTT. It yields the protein CARTGSDTDTQYF.

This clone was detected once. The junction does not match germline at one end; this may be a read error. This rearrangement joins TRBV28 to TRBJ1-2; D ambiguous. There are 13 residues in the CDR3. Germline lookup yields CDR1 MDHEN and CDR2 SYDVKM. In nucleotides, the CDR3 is TGTGCCAGCAGCCCTCGTCCGTTCCAACCCGCAATGTTC. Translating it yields CASSPRPFQPAMF.

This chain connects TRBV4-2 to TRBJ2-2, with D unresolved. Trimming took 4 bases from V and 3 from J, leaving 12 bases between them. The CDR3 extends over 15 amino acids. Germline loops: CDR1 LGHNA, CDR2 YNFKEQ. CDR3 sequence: CASSLQISDTGELFF. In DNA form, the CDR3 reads TGTGCCAGCAGCCTCCAAATTTCGGACACCGGGGAGCTGTTTTTT.

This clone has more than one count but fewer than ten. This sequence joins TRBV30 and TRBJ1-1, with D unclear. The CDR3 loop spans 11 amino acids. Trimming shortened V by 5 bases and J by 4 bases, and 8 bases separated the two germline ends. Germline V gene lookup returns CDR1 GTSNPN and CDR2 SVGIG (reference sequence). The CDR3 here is CAWRFSTEAFF. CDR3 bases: TGTGCCTGGCGATTCTCCACTGAAGCTTTCTTT.